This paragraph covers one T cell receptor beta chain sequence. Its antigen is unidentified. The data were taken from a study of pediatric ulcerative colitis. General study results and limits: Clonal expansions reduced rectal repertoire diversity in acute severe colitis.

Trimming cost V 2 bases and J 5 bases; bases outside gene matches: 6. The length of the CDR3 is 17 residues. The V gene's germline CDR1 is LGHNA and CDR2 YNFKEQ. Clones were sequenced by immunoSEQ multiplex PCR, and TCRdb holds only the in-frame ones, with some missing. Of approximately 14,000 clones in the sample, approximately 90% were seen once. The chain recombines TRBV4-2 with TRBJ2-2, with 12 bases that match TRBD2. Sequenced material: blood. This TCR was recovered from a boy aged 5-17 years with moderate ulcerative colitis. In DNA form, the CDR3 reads TGTGCCAGCAGCCAACGACTAGCGGGGGACCCAACCGGGGAGCTGTTTTTT. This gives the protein CASSQRLAGDPTGELFF.